What follows are 15 T cell receptor beta chains derived from one specimen sequenced in a study of blood T cell repertoires in COVID-19. The data were produced by immunoSEQ multiplex PCR, yet TCRdb's version contains in-frame clones alone and is incomplete. The table has tens of thousands of clones, more than 85% seen once. The sample consisted of peripheral blood. The receptor source for this set is a human donor with active COVID-19. The donor label of this sample is uncertain.

V and J are TRBV3-1 (or the pseudogene TRBV3-2) and TRBJ2-1, with D perhaps TRBD2 (5 bases). Germline V gene lookup returns CDR1 LGHDT and CDR2 YNNKEL (reference sequence). This CDR3 is 15 amino acids long. Trimming shortened V by 4 bases and J by 1 base, and 11 bases separated the two germline ends. The CDR3 coding sequence is TGTGCCAGCAGCCCCCTCGGCGGGTCCTACAATGAGCAGTTCTTC. Translating gives CASSPLGGSYNEQFF.

This chain links TRBV28 with TRBJ1-3, with D possibly being TRBD1 (6 bases). The V gene lost 3 bases and the J gene lost 4 bases, with 13 bases spanning the gap. Germline lookup yields CDR1 MDHEN and CDR2 SYDVKM. This CDR3 spans 15 amino acids. The CDR3 nucleotides are TGTGCCAGCAGTTTCTCAGGGGCCTCAGGAAACACCATATATTTT. The encoded protein is CASSFSGASGNTIYF.

This clone was observed a single time. The CDR3 spells CACNRVARNTIYF. The CDR3 coding sequence is TGTGCCTGCAACAGGGTGGCCAGAAACACCATATATTTT. The V and J genes are TRBV30 and TRBJ1-3; maybe TRBD1 (6 bases). The V end was cut by 6 bases, the J end by 5 bases, with 14 bases between. Germline V lookup: CDR1 GTSNPN, CDR2 SVGIG (reference sequence). The CDR3 covers 13 residues.

This chain connects TRBV28 to TRBJ2-7, with a tentative D call TRBD1 (5 bases). The length of the CDR3 is 14 residues. V lost 5 bases to trimming and J lost 4 bases, with 15 bases between them. Germline-derived CDR1 and CDR2 are MDHEN and SYDVKM. CDR3 in amino acids: CASSRTHQVYEQYF. CDR3 in DNA: TGTGCCAGCAGTCGGACACATCAAGTTTACGAGCAGTACTTC.

V usage is TRBV5-1 and J usage is TRBJ2-1; 7 bases line up with TRBD2. This CDR3 is built from 14 residues. CDR1 SGHRS and CDR2 YFSETQ come from the germline V gene. V was pared by 0 bases and J by 6 bases, with 3 bases of the junction left unmatched. In DNA form, the CDR3 reads TGCGCCAGCAGCTTGGGGGCTAGCGGCAATGAGCAGTTCTTC. Amino acid sequence: CASSLGASGNEQFF.

V gene TRBV3-1 (or the pseudogene TRBV3-2) combines with J gene TRBJ2-5; no clear D gene. CDR3 length: 12 amino acids. The V gene lost 0 bases and the J gene lost 5 bases, with 4 bases spanning the gap. Germline V CDR1 and CDR2: LGHDT, YNNKEL (reference sequence). The CDR3 reads CASSQDRETQYF. CDR3 nucleotide sequence: TGTGCCAGCAGCCAAGACAGGGAGACCCAGTACTTC.

This clone is a singleton in its sample. This chain uses TRBV6-5 with TRBJ2-7; 11 nucleotides match TRBD2. V lost 11 bases and J lost 6; bases outside the gene matches: 15. From germline, CDR1 is MNHEY and CDR2 SVGAGI. The CDR3 is 15 amino acids. The DNA for the CDR3 is TGTGCCGCCACAGGGGGGTCTAGCGGGAGGTCCGAGCAGTACTTC. This translates into CAATGGSSGRSEQYF.

This sequence joins TRBV7-9 and TRBJ1-5, with D tentatively TRBD1 (5 bases). This CDR3 has 19 residues. Trimming took off 0 bases at V and 2 bases at J, with 20 bases between the two ends. CDR1 and CDR2 from the germline V gene are SEHNR and FQNEAQ (reference sequence). CDR3 DNA: TGTGCCAGCAGCTTAGCCCCCACATCCAGTGCAGGGCGCAATCAGCCCCAGCATTTT. Translating it yields CASSLAPTSSAGRNQPQHF.

This chain links TRBV11-1 with TRBJ2-3; 10 nucleotides align to TRBD2. Germline CDR1 reads SGHAT; CDR2 reads FQDESV (reference sequence). The CDR3 runs to 16 residues. The V and J ends lost 4 bases and 1 base, in that order; junction bases with no gene match: 5. The CDR3 DNA reads as TGTGCCAGCAGCTCCCGGACTAGCGGCGGCACAGATACGCAGTATTTT. Amino acids: CASSSRTSGGTDTQYF.

The CDR3: CASSQNAGGRGPNEQFF. The CDR3 region has the DNA TGCGCCAGCAGCCAAAACGCCGGCGGGAGGGGCCCCAATGAGCAGTTCTTC. The chain is built from TRBV4-1 and TRBJ2-1; 9 bases line up with TRBD2. CDR3 size: 17 residues. V lost 2 bases and J lost 6; bases outside the gene matches: 11. Germline CDR1 reads MGHRA; CDR2 reads YSYEKL.

The chain joins TRBV5-1 to TRBJ2-5; tentative D call: TRBD1 (6 bases). The length of the CDR3 is 14 residues. Deletions cut 0 bases from V and 5 bases from J, with 11 bases between. Germline V gene lookup returns CDR1 SGHRS and CDR2 YFSETQ. The CDR3 sequence is CASSLAQGTETQYF. CDR3 nucleotides: TGCGCCAGCAGCTTGGCACAGGGAACCGAGACCCAGTACTTC.

The chain uses TRBV23-1 and TRBJ2-7; D might be TRBD1 (6 bases). TRBV23-1 is an open reading frame whose function is uncertain. The CDR3 sequence is 13 residues long. Trimming cost V 3 bases and J 1 base, with 7 bases left between them. The CDR3 region is CASSQGASYEQYF. CDR3 bases: TGCGCCAGCAGTCAGGGGGCTTCCTACGAGCAGTACTTC.

J is TRBJ2-2 and V is TRBV5-1, with TRBD2 identical over 8 bases. The CDR3 spans 14 residues. Unmatched junction bases numbered 2, after V lost 1 base and J lost 6 bases. Per germline, CDR1 SGHRS and CDR2 YFSETQ. The CDR3 region is CASSLSGSPGELFF. The DNA for the CDR3 is TGCGCCAGCAGCTTGAGCGGGAGTCCCGGGGAGCTGTTTTTT.

V usage is TRBV7-2 and J usage is TRBJ1-5; tentatively, D is TRBD1 (5 bases). The CDR3 runs to 16 residues. The germline CDR1 and CDR2 sequences are SGHTA and FQGNSA. V gave up 5 bases and J gave up 5 bases, with 19 bases separating them. The CDR3 nucleotides are TGTGCCAGCAGCCCAGTGGTGGGGGGGAGGGATCAGCCCCAGCATTTT. This codes for CASSPVVGGRDQPQHF.

The chain is built from TRBV19 and TRBJ2-6; D might be TRBD1 (6 bases). Germline values: CDR1 LNHDA, CDR2 SQIVND (reference sequence). The CDR3 totals 20 residues. Trimming took 5 bases from V and 2 from J, leaving 25 bases between them. The CDR3 bases are TGTGCCAGTAGTGTTCCATTCAGGGGAATATTATCTGCTGGGGCCAACGTCCTGACTTTC. Translation gives CASSVPFRGILSAGANVLTF.